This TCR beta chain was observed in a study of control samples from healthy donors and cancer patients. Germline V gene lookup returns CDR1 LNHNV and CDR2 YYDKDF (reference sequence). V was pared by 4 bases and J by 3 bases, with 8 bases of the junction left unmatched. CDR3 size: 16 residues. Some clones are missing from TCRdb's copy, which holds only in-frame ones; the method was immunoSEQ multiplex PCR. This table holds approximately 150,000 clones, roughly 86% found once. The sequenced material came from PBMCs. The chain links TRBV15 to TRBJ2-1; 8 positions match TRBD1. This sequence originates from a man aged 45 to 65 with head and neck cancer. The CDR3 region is CATSTETGAGYNEQFF. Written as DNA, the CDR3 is TGTGCCACCAGCACCGAGACAGGGGCTGGCTACAATGAGCAGTTCTTC.